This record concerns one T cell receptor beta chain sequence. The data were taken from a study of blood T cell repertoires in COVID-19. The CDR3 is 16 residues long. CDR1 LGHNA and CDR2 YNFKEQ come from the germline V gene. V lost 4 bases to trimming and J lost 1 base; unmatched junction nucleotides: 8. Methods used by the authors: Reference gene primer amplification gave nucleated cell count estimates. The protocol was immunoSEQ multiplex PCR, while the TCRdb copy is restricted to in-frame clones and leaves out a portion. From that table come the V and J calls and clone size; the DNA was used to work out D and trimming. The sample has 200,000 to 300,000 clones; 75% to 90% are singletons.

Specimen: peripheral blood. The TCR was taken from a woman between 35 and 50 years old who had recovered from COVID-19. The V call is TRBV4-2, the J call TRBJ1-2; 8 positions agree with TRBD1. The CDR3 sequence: CASSLTQTGDNYGYTF. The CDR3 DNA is TGTGCCAGCAGCCTAACACAGACAGGGGATAACTATGGCTACACCTTC.